The clone carrying this TCR beta chain was recorded at least ten times. The source of the sample is a study of human T cells and chemical hapten exposure. TCRdb fed the RACE reads into MiXCR, producing one record per CDR3 protein. The sample holds 35,000 to 50,000 distinct CDR3 sequences, around 4.1% seen once. Time point here: healthy volunteer bleed at 2 weeks. Total RNA was isolated from whole blood that had not been fractionated. This clonotype originated in a female donor in good health. Some clones in this sample may be carry-over from other donors' samples. Sequencing used whole blood.

The CDR3 DNA reads as TGCGCCAGCAGCTTGGATCGTCAGACCCAGTACTTC. It specifies CASSLDRQTQYF. This chain joins TRBV5-1 and TRBJ2-5; D unclear. CDR1 is SGHRS, CDR2 YFSETQ, per germline. The CDR3 runs 12 residues. Between the trimmed V and J ends, which lost 0 bases and 6 bases, there was a span of 6 bases.